This record covers a single TCR beta chain. Its antigen remains unknown. The source of the sample is a study of cytomegalovirus exposure and HLA in healthy donors. Samples came from healthy bone marrow donors. Study-wide points: Accurate prediction of HLA-A and HLA-B alleles (for most subjects) was reportedly achieved from TCR beta sequences. In a later analysis, most CMV-associated TCR beta chains appeared HLA-restricted.

PCR amplification relied on 60 Vbeta primers (plus 13 Jbeta primers). Original data processing: Roughly 11 million of the about 80 million unique TCR beta chains counted in a later analysis were shared. Clones were sequenced by immunoSEQ multiplex PCR, and TCRdb holds only the in-frame ones, with some missing. V, J and clone size were drawn from that table, and D and trimming were deduced from the DNA. Of fewer than 55,000 clones listed, about 60% are singletons. The CDR3 runs 16 residues. Trimming took 4 bases from V and 5 from J; bases not matched to a gene: 9. Germline V gene lookup returns CDR1 MNHEY and CDR2 SMNVEV (reference sequence).

The sequenced material came from PBMCs. The V gene is TRBV27, the J gene TRBJ2-3; 10 bases are shared with TRBD2. The receptor was isolated from a man between 60 and 75 years old in good health and CMV-seropositive. In DNA form, the CDR3 reads TGTGCCAGCAGTTCGCGCTCTAGCGGGAGTTTAGATACGCAGTATTTT. Translation: CASSSRSSGSLDTQYF.